The 5 T cell receptor beta chains presented below share a single source sample, sequenced in a study of shared clonotypes between healthy human individuals. Sequenced by immunoSEQ multiplex PCR; TCRdb stores in-frame clones only, minus some. Among 2.3 million or so clones listed, over 85% were seen once. The sample was naive CD4+ T cells from PBMCs. As for subset: CD45RA+ positively selected. The receptors derive from a man younger than 30 in good health. Some clones in this sample may be carry-over from other donors' samples.

The chain employs TRBV27 and TRBJ2-5; maybe TRBD2 (6 bases). CDR3 length: 14 amino acids. Germline V gene sequence: CDR1 MNHEY, CDR2 SMNVEV (reference sequence). V was trimmed by 7 bases and J by 5 bases, leaving 17 bases between them. The CDR3, as DNA: TGTGCCAGCAATCCATGGGGGGTGGGGGAGACCCAGTACTTC. It translates to CASNPWGVGETQYF.

J is TRBJ1-4 and V is TRBV5-4; 8 bases match TRBD1. CDR1 is SGHNT and CDR2 is YYREEE in the germline V gene (reference sequence). Losses at the gene ends were 2 bases for V and 7 bases for J; bases not matched to a gene: 7. The CDR3 sequence is 15 residues long. The CDR3 DNA sequence: TGTGCCAGCAGCTTATTCGACAGGGGAAGTGAAAAACTGTTTTTT. As protein: CASSLFDRGSEKLFF.

The rearrangement joins TRBV7-6 to TRBJ2-3; D may be TRBD1 or TRBD2 (5 bases each). The CDR3 is 15 amino acids. V lost 1 base to trimming and J lost 8 bases, with 16 bases between them. Germline values: CDR1 SGHVS, CDR2 FNYEAQ. CDR3 sequence (DNA): TGTGCCAGCAGCTTAGACGCCGGGGCTCGCAGTACGCAGTATTTT. It translates to CASSLDAGARSTQYF.

The chain recombines TRBV7-3 with TRBJ2-1, with 8 bases matching TRBD1. Germline V gene sequence: CDR1 SGHTA, CDR2 FQGTGA. V was pared by 2 bases and J by 3 bases, with 21 bases of the junction left unmatched. This CDR3 contains 21 residues. DNA for the CDR3: TGTGCCAGCAGCTTAGGAGGCCAGGACAGGGACTGGGGGGCCATCTACAATGAGCAGTTCTTC. Translating gives CASSLGGQDRDWGAIYNEQFF.

Only one count was recorded for this clone. The V gene is TRBV19, the J gene TRBJ2-6; 10 bases are shared with TRBD1. The CDR3 is made up of 17 amino acids. V was pared by 7 bases and J by 2 bases, with 8 bases of the junction left unmatched. Germline lookup yields CDR1 LNHDA and CDR2 SQIVND (reference sequence). The CDR3 protein is CASTSRDRGTGANVLTF. CDR3 DNA sequence: TGTGCCAGTACCTCCCGGGACAGGGGAACTGGGGCCAACGTCCTGACTTTC.